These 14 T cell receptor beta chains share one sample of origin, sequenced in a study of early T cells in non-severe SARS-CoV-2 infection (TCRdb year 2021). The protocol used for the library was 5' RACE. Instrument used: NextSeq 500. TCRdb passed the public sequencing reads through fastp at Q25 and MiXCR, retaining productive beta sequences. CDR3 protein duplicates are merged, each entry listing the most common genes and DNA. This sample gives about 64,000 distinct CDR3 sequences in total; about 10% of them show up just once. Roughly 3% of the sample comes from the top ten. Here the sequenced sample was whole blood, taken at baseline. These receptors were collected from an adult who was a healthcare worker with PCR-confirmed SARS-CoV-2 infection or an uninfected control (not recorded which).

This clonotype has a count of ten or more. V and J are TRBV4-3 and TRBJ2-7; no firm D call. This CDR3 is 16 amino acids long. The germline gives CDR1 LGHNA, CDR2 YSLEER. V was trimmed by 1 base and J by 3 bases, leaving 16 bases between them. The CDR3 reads CASSQATLGLNYEQYF. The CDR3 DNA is TGCGCCAGCAGCCAAGCAACCTTGGGCCTTAACTACGAGCAGTACTTC.

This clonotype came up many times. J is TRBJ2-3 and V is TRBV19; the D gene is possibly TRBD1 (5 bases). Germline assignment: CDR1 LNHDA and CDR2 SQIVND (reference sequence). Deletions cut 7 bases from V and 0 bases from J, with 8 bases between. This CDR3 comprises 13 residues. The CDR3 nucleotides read TGTGCCAGTACCAGGGCTAGCACAGATACGCAGTATTTT. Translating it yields CASTRASTDTQYF.

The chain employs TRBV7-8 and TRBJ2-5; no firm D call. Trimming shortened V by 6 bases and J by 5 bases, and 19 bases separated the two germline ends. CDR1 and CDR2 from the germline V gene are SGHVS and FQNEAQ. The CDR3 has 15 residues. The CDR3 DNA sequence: TGTGCCAGCAGTCCACTCGGTACCTTAGGGGAGACCCAGTACTTC. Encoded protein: CASSPLGTLGETQYF.

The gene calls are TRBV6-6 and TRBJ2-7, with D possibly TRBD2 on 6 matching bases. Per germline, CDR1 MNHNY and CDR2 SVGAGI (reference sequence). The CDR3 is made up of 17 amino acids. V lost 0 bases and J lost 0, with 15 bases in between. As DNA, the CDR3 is TGTGCCAGCAGTTACTCACTAGTGCGGGGTTCCTCCTACGAGCAGTACTTC. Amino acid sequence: CASSYSLVRGSSYEQYF.

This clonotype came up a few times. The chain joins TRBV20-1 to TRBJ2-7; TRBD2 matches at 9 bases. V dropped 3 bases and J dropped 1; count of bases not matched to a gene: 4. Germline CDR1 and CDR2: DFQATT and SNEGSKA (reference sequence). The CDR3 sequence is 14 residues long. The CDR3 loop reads CSASRLAASYEQYF. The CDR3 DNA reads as TGCAGTGCTAGCCGACTAGCGGCTTCCTACGAGCAGTACTTC.

CDR3 protein: CASSQGLEGGNEQFF. CDR3 nucleotides: TGTGCCAGCAGCCAGGGACTAGAGGGCGGGAATGAGCAGTTCTTC. This chain uses TRBV13 with TRBJ2-1; 8 nucleotides line up with TRBD2. Unmatched junction bases numbered 10, after V lost 5 bases and J lost 7 bases. This CDR3 spans 15 amino acids. From germline, CDR1 is PRHDT and CDR2 FYEKMQ (reference sequence). The variable domain in full, completed from reference TRBV13 and TRBJ2-1, reads AAGVIQSPRHLIKEKRETATLKCYPIPRHDTVYWYQQGPGQDPQFLISFYEKMQSDKGSIPDRFSAQQFSDYHSELNMSSLELGDSALYFCASSQGLEGGNEQFFGPGTRLTVL.

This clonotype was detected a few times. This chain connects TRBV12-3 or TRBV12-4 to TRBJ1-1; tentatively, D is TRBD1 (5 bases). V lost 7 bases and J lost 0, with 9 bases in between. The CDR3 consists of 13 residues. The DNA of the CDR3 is TGTGCCAGCACCTCGACAGTGAACACTGAAGCTTTCTTT. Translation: CASTSTVNTEAFF.

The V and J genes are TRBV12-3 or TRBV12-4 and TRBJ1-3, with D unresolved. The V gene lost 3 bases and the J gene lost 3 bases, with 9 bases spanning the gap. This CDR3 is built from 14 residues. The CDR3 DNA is TGTGCCAGCAGTTTTACCGGGAATGGAAACACCATATATTTT. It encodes CASSFTGNGNTIYF.

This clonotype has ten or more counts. The chain's CDR3 is CASSHAGQETQYF. The CDR3 DNA reads as TGTGCCAGCAGCCACGCGGGCCAAGAGACCCAGTACTTC. The chain has TRBV3-1 and TRBJ2-5, with a possible D match to TRBD2 (5 bases). CDR1 is LGHDT, CDR2 YNNKEL, per germline (reference sequence). Trimming took 3 bases from V and 1 from J, leaving 6 bases between them. The CDR3 extends over 13 amino acids.

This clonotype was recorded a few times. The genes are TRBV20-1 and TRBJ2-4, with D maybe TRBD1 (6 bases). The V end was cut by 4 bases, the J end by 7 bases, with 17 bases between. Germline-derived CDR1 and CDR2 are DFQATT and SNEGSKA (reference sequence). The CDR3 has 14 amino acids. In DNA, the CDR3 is TGCAGTGCTAAAGCTGGGGGCCTCGACAACATTCAGTACTTC. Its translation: CSAKAGGLDNIQYF.

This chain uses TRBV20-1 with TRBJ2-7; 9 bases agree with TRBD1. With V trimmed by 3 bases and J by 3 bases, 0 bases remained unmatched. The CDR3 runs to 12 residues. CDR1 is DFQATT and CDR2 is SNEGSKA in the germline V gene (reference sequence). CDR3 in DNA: TGCAGTGCTAGGACAGGGGGCTACGAGCAGTACTTC. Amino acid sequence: CSARTGGYEQYF.

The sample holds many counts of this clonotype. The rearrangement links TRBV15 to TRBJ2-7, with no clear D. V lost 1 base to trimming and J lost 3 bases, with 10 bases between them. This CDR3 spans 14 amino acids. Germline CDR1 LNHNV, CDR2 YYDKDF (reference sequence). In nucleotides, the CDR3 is TGTGCCACCAGCAGAGGAGAACTAAACTACGAGCAGTACTTC. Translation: CATSRGELNYEQYF.

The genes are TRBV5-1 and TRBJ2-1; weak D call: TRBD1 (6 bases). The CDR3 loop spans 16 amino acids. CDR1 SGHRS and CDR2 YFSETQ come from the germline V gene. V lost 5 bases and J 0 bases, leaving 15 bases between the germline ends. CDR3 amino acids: CASSDRDTSSYNEQFF. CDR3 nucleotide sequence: TGCGCCAGCAGTGACCGGGACACGAGCTCCTACAATGAGCAGTTCTTC.

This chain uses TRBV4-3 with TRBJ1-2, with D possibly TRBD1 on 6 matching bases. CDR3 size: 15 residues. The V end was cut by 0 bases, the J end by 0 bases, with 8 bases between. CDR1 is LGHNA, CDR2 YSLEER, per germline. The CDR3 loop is CASSQEGGSNYGYTF. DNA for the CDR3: TGCGCCAGCAGCCAAGAAGGGGGTTCTAACTATGGCTACACCTTC.